The T cell receptor beta chain under discussion was sequenced for a study of cytomegalovirus exposure and HLA in healthy donors. About the research overall: Among the approximately 400 genotyped donors, around 85% were placed in the Caucasian-associated ancestry cluster. Whole-study results and caveats: Later findings reportedly placed an Asian-associated ancestry cluster below the roughly 690-donor mean for N-insertions. The listing of 150 to 200 TCR beta chains classed them as cytomegalovirus-associated.

This CDR3 is 13 amino acids long. Trimming shortened V by 2 bases and J by 3 bases, and 7 bases separated the two germline ends. In germline, CDR1 is MGHDK, CDR2 SYGVNS. With 60 Vbeta and 13 Jbeta primers, the PCR was carried out. Assay: immunoSEQ multiplex PCR; the TCRdb copy retains only in-frame clones and omits some. The sample comprises about 93,000 clones, approximately 81% of which are singletons, and 3% to 3.5% rests with the top ten. With respect to this clone: Its antigen remains unknown.

The donors gave bone marrow, and they were healthy. Sequences were obtained from PBMCs. This clonotype was sampled from a woman aged 40 to 50 in good health and CMV-seronegative. This sequence joins TRBV25-1 and TRBJ1-1; the D is unclear. CDR3: CASSEVRDTEAFF. The CDR3 nucleotides read TGTGCCAGCAGTGAAGTGAGGGACACTGAAGCTTTCTTT. The full variable domain, its missing parts supplied by reference TRBV25-1 and TRBJ1-1, is EADIYQTPRYLVIGTGKKITLECSQTMGHDKMYWYQQDPGMELHLIHYSYGVNSTEKGDLSSESTVSRIRTEHFPLTLESARPSHTSQYLCASSEVRDTEAFFGQGTRLTVV.